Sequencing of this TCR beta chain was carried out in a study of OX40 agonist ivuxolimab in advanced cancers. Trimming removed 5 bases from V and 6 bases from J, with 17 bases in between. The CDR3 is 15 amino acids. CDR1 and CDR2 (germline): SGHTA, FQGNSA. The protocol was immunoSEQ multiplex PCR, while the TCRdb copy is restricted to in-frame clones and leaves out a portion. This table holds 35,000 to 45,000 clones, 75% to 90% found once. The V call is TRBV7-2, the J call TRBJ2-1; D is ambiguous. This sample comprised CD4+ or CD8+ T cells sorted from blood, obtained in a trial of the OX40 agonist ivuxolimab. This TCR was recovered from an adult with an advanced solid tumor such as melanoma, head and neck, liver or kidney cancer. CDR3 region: CASSRSWLEANEQFF. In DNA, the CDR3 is TGTGCCAGCAGCCGAAGTTGGCTAGAAGCCAATGAGCAGTTCTTC.